This is a list of T cell receptor beta chains from one sample in a study of technical replicates of blood from several donors. The repertoire was sequenced with immunoSEQ multiplex PCR; TCRdb's copy has only in-frame clones and lacks some. The data contain around 70,000 clones, around 93% of them singletons. Sequenced input: T cells isolated from PBMCs. These receptors came from a human donor in good health. The CDR3 runs from the conserved cysteine through the conserved F or W. A D gene is named only where the DNA matches it firmly. The size entry is marked missing in some rows and otherwise reads once, few, many or a size class.

d_gene | j_gene | abundance | v_gene | CDR3aa | CDR3nt
. | TRBJ1-3 | once | TRBV28 | CASSGGDAGNTIYF | TGTGCCAGCAGTGGAGGGGACGCTGGAAACACCATATATTTT
TRBD1 | TRBJ1-2 | . | TRBV7-9 | CASSSPQGAWGYTF | TGTGCCAGCAGCTCCCCACAGGGGGCTTGGGGCTACACCTTC
TRBD2 | TRBJ2-2 | . | TRBV5-1 | CASSRDYQNTGELFF | TGCGCCAGCAGCAGGGACTACCAGAACACCGGGGAGCTGTTTTTT
. | TRBJ2-7 | . | TRBV29-1 | CSVGLRKTYEQYF | TGCAGCGTGGGGCTGAGGAAAACCTACGAGCAGTACTTC
. | TRBJ2-7 | . | TRBV5-1 | CASSLGQGGYEQYF | TGCGCCAGCAGCTTGGGGCAGGGTGGCTACGAGCAGTACTTC
. | TRBJ1-2 | . | TRBV28 | CASSFQVHYGYTF | TGTGCCAGCAGTTTTCAGGTACACTATGGCTACACCTTC
TRBD2 | TRBJ2-7 | once | TRBV11-1 | CASSTDPGTSGGEQYF | TGTGCCAGCAGCACAGATCCCGGGACTAGCGGTGGCGAGCAGTACTTC
TRBD1 | TRBJ2-7 | few | TRBV2 | CASRRRTGSSSYEQYF | TGTGCCAGCAGGAGGAGGACAGGGTCTTCCTCCTACGAGCAGTACTTC
. | TRBJ2-7 | . | TRBV4-1 | CASSQDKGRGLAYEQYF | TGCGCCAGCAGCCAAGATAAGGGCAGGGGATTAGCCTACGAGCAGTACTTC
. | TRBJ2-7 | . | TRBV19 | CASSDTGYEQYF | TGTGCCAGTAGTGATACGGGTTACGAGCAGTACTTC
. | TRBJ2-7 | . | TRBV9 | CASSADTNYEQYF | TGTGCCAGCAGCGCGGACACAAACTACGAGCAGTACTTC
. | TRBJ2-1 | . | TRBV9 | CASSVEGRVQNEQFF | TGTGCCAGCAGCGTAGAGGGCAGGGTTCAAAATGAGCAGTTCTTC
. | TRBJ1-5 | . | TRBV9 | CASSVDQTSNQPQHF | TGTGCCAGCAGCGTAGACCAAACAAGCAATCAGCCCCAGCATTTT
. | TRBJ2-7 | . | TRBV6-1 | CASSWRGTSYEQYF | TGTGCCAGCTCCTGGAGGGGCACATCCTACGAGCAGTACTTC
TRBD2 | TRBJ2-2 | . | TRBV5-1 | CASSLGGLAGVNTGELFF | TGCGCCAGCAGCTTGGGGGGACTAGCGGGAGTGAACACCGGGGAGCTGTTTTTT
. | TRBJ1-1 | once | TRBV14 | CASSQEVRQFTEAFF | TGTGCCAGCAGCCAAGAAGTCCGACAGTTCACTGAAGCTTTCTTT
TRBD1 | TRBJ1-5 | . | TRBV28 | CASSVPGQVHQPQHF | TGTGCCAGCAGTGTACCGGGACAGGTCCATCAGCCCCAGCATTTT
TRBD1 | TRBJ1-4 | . | TRBV5-1 | CASSLGILDRANEKLFF | TGCGCCAGCAGCTTGGGTATTTTGGACAGGGCTAATGAAAAACTGTTTTTT
. | TRBJ1-5 | . | TRBV5-6 | CASSYQYQPQHF | TGTGCCAGCAGCTACCAGTATCAGCCCCAGCATTTT
TRBD1 | TRBJ1-2 | . | TRBV30 | CAWSVKGAHGYTF | TGTGCCTGGAGTGTAAAGGGGGCGCATGGCTACACCTTC
TRBD2 | TRBJ2-7 | . | TRBV5-1 | CASSLVAGGLEQYF | TGCGCCAGCAGCTTGGTGGCGGGGGGGCTTGAGCAGTACTTC
TRBD1 | TRBJ2-7 | . | TRBV6-5 | CASSYSMTGWEQYF | TGTGCCAGCAGTTACTCGATGACAGGGTGGGAGCAGTACTTC
TRBD1 | TRBJ1-2 | once | TRBV10-3 | CAISEGDRGHYGYTF | TGTGCCATCAGTGAAGGTGACAGGGGGCACTATGGCTACACCTTC
TRBD2 | TRBJ2-7 | . | TRBV5-1 | CASSGGLAGAYEQYF | TGCGCCAGCAGCGGGGGACTAGCGGGGGCCTACGAGCAGTACTTC
. | TRBJ2-5 | . | TRBV11-2 | CASSLGGQKQETQYF | TGTGCCAGCAGCTTAGGCGGACAGAAACAAGAGACCCAGTACTTC
. | TRBJ1-1 | . | TRBV5-6 | CASSLGGQGSEAFF | TGTGCCAGCAGCTTGGGCGGCCAGGGTTCTGAAGCTTTCTTT
TRBD1 | TRBJ1-5 | . | TRBV27 | CASSPLEGAGNQPQHF | TGTGCCAGCAGTCCCCTTGAGGGGGCGGGCAATCAGCCCCAGCATTTT
TRBD2 | TRBJ2-1 | . | TRBV7-3 | CASSTNPGVAGAPYNEQFF | TGTGCCAGCAGCACAAACCCAGGGGTAGCGGGGGCTCCCTACAATGAGCAGTTCTTC
TRBD1 | TRBJ2-7 | . | TRBV7-8 | CASSLRDRGTYEQYF | TGTGCCAGCAGCTTAAGGGACAGGGGGACCTACGAGCAGTACTTC
. | TRBJ1-1 | . | TRBV27 | CASSLLVGGYTEAFF | TGTGCCAGCAGTTTATTGGTCGGGGGTTACACTGAAGCTTTCTTT